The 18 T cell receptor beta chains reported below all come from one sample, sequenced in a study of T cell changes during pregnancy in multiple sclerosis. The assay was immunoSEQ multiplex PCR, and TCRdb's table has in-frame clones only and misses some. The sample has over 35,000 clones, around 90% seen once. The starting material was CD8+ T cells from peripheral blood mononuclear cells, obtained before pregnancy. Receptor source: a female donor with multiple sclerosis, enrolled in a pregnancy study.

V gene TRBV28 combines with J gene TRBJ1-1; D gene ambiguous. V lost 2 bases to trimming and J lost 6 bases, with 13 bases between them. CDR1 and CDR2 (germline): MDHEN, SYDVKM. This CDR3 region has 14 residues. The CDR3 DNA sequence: TGTGCCAGCAGTTTAAGCGGGAACGGGGCTGAAGCTTTCTTT. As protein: CASSLSGNGAEAFF.

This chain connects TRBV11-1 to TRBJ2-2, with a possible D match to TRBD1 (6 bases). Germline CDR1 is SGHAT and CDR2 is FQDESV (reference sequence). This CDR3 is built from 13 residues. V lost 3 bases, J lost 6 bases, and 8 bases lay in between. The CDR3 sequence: CASSFQGPGELFF. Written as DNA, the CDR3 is TGTGCCAGCAGCTTCCAGGGGCCCGGGGAGCTGTTTTTT.

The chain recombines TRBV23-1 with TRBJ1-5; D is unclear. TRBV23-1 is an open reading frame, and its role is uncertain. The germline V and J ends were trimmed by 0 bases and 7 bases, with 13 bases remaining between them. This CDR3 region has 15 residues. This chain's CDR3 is CASSQSPEVGQPQHF. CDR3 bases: TGCGCCAGCAGTCAATCTCCGGAGGTAGGGCAGCCCCAGCATTTT.

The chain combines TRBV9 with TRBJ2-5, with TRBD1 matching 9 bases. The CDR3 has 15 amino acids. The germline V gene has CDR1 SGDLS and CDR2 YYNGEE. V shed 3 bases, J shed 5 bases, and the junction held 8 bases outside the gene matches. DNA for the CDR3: TGTGCCAGCAGCGAGGGGACAGGGTCGACGGAGACCCAGTACTTC. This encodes CASSEGTGSTETQYF.

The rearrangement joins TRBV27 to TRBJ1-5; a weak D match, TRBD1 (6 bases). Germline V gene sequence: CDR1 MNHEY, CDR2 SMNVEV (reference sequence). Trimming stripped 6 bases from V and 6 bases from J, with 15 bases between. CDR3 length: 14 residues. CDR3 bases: TGTGCCAGCAGCCAAGGGGGTAAAGGTCAGCCCCAGCATTTT. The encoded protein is CASSQGGKGQPQHF.

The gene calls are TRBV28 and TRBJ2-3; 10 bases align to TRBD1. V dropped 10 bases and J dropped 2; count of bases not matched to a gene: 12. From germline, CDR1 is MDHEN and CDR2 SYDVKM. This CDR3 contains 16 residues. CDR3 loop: CATQLRDRGNTDTQYF. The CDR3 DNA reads TGTGCCACCCAACTCCGGGACAGGGGCAACACAGATACGCAGTATTTT.

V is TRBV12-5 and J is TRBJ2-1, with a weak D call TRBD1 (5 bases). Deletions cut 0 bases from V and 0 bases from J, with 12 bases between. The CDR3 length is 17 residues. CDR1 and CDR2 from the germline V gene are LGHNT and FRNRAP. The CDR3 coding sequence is TGTGCTAGTGGTTTGGTACTGGCAGGGTCCTCCTACAATGAGCAGTTCTTC. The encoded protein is CASGLVLAGSSYNEQFF.

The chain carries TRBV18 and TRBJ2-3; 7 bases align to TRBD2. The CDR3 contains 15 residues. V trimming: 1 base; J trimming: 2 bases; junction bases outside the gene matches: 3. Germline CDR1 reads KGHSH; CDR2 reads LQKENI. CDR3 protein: CASSPLGGNTDTQYF. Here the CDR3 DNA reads TGTGCCAGCTCACCACTCGGGGGGAACACAGATACGCAGTATTTT.

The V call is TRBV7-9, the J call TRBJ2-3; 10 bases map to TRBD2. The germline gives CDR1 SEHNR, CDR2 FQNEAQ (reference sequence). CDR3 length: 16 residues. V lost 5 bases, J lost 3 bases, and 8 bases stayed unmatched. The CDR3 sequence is CASSPLAGVGTDTQYF. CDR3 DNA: TGTGCCAGCAGCCCTCTAGCGGGAGTGGGGACAGATACGCAGTATTTT.

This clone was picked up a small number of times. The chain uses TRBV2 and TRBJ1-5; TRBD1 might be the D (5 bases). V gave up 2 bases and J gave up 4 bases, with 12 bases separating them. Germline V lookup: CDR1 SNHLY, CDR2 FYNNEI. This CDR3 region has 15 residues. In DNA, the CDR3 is TGTGCCAGCAGTGAACGGCAGGGCTTAAATCAGCCCCAGCATTTT. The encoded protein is CASSERQGLNQPQHF. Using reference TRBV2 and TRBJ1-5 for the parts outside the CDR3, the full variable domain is EPEVTQTPSHQVTQMGQEVILRCVPISNHLYFYWYRQILGQKVEFLVSFYNNEISEKSEIFDDQFSVERPDGSNFTLKIRSTKLEDSAMYFCASSERQGLNQPQHFGDGTRLSIL.

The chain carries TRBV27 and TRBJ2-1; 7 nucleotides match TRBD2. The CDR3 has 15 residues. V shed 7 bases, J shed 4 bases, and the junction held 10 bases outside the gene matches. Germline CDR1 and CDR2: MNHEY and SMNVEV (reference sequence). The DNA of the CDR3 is TGTGCCAGCACCTCGACTAGCTTAACGTACAATGAGCAGTTCTTC. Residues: CASTSTSLTYNEQFF.

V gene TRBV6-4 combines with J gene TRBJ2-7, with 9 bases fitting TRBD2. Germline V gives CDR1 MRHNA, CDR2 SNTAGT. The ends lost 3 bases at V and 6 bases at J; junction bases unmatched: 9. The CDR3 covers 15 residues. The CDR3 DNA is TGTGCCAGCAGTGAAATAGCGGGAGCCGGGGGCGAGCAGTACTTC. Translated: CASSEIAGAGGEQYF.

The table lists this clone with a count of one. CDR3 sequence: CASSALDTMNTEAFF. The CDR3 DNA follows: TGTGCCAGCAGTGCCCTGGACACCATGAACACTGAAGCTTTCTTT. This chain uses TRBV2 with TRBJ1-1, with D maybe TRBD1 (5 bases). Trimming took 4 bases from V and 0 from J, leaving 12 bases between them. CDR3 size: 15 residues. From germline, CDR1 is SNHLY and CDR2 FYNNEI.

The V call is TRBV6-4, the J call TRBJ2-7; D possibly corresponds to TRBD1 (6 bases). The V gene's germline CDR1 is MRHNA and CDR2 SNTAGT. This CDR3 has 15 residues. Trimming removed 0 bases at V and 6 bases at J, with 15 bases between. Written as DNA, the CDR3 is TGTGCCAGCAGTGACTCGTTCAGGGGAAAGGCCGAGCAGTACTTC. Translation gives CASSDSFRGKAEQYF.

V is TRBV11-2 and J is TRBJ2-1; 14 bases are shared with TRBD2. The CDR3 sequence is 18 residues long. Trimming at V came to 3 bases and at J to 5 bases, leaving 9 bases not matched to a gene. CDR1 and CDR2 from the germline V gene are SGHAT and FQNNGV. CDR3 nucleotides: TGTGCCAGCAGCTTTTTTTTCGGGGGACTAGCGGGAGACAATGAGCAGTTCTTC. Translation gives CASSFFFGGLAGDNEQFF.

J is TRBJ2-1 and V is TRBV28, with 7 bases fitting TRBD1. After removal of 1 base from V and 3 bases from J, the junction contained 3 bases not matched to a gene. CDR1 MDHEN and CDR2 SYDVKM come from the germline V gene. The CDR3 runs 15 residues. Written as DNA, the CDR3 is TGTGCCAGCAGTTTATTTGACAGGGTCTACAATGAGCAGTTCTTC. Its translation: CASSLFDRVYNEQFF.

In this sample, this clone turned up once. CDR3 in DNA: TGTGCCAGCAGTTACTCTGGCGGTAATAATTCACCCCTCCACTTT. Its translation is CASSYSGGNNSPLHF. The rearrangement links TRBV6-5 to TRBJ1-6; D ambiguous. The germline V gene encodes CDR1 MNHEY and CDR2 SVGAGI. The V end was cut by 0 bases, the J end by 5 bases, with 8 bases between. There are 15 residues in the CDR3.

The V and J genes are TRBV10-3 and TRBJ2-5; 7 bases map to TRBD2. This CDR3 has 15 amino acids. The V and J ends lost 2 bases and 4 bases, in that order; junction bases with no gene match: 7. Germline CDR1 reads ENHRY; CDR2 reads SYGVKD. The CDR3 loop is CAISELLADRETQYF. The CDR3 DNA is TGTGCCATCAGTGAGCTCCTAGCGGATAGAGAGACCCAGTACTTC.